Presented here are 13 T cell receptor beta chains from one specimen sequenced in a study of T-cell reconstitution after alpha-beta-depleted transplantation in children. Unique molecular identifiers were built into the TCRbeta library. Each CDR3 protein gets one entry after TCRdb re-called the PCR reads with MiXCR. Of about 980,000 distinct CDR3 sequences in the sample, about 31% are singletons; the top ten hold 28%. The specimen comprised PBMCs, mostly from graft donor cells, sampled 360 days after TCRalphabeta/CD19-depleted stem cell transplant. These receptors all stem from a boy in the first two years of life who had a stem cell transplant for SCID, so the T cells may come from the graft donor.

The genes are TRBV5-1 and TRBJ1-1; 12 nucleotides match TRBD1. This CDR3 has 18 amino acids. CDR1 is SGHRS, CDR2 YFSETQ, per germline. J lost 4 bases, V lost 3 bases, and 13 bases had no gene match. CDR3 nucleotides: TGCGCCAGCAGCTCCCCGCCGGGACAGGGGGCGGATGGCACTGAAGCTTTCTTT. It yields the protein CASSSPPGQGADGTEAFF.

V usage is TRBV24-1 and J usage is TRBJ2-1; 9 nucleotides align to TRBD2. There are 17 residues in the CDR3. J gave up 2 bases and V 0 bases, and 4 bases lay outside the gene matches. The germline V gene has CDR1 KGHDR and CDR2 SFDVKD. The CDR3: CATSDLRSSGAYNEQFF. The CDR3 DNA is TGTGCCACCAGTGATTTGCGGTCTAGCGGGGCCTACAATGAGCAGTTCTTC.

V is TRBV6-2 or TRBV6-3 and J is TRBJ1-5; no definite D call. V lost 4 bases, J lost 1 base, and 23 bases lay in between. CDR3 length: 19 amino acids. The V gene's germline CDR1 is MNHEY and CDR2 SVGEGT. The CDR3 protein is CASSSRHTGQKQSNQPQHF. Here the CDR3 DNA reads TGTGCCAGCAGTTCGAGACACACGGGTCAAAAGCAAAGCAATCAGCCCCAGCATTTT.

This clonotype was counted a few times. The CDR3 here is CASSVSGPGPDTQYF. CDR3 DNA: TGTGCCAGCAGTGTAAGCGGGCCTGGCCCAGATACGCAGTATTTT. The chain recombines TRBV2 with TRBJ2-3; possible D gene TRBD2, 6 bases. CDR3 size: 15 residues. V gave up 4 bases and J gave up 4 bases, with 15 bases separating them. The germline V gene has CDR1 SNHLY and CDR2 FYNNEI.

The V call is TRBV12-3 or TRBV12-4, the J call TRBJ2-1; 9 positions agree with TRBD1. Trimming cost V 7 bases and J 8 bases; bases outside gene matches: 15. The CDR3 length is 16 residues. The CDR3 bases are TGTGCCAGCACCTGGGGGACAGGGTTCCGAGGCCATGAGCAGTTCTTC. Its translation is CASTWGTGFRGHEQFF.

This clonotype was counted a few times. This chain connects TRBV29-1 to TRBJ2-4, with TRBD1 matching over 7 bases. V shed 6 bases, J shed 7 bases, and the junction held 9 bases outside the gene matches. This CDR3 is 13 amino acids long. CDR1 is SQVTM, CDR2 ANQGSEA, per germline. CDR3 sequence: CSVSSDRANIQYF. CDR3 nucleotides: TGCAGCGTGAGCTCTGACAGGGCCAACATTCAGTACTTC.

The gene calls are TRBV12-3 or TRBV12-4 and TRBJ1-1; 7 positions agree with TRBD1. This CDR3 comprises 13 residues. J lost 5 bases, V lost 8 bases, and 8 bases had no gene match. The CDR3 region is CASETGWGTEAFF. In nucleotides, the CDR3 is TGTGCCAGCGAGACAGGGTGGGGGACTGAAGCTTTCTTT.

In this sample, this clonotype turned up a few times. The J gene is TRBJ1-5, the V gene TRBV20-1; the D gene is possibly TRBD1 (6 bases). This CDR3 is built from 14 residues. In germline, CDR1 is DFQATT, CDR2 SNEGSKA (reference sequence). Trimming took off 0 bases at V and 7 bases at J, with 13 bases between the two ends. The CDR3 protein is CSAREDSGRQPQHF. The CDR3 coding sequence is TGCAGTGCTAGAGAGGACAGCGGGCGGCAGCCCCAGCATTTT.

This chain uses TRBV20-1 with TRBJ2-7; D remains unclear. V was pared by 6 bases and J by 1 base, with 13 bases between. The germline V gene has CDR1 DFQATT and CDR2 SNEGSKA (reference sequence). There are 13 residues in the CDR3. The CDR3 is CSAPGHPSYEQYF. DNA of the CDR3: TGCAGTGCCCCGGGCCACCCGTCCTACGAGCAGTACTTC.

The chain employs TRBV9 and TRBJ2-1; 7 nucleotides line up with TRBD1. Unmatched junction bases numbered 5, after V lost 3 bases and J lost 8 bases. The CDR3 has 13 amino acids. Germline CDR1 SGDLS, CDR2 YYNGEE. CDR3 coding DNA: TGTGCCAGCAGCGGACAGGGAAGGGATGAGCAGTTCTTC. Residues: CASSGQGRDEQFF.

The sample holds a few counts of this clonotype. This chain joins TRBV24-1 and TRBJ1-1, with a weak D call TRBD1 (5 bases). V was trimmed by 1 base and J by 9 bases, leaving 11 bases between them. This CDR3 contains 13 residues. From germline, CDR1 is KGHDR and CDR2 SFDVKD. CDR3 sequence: CATSDFLGAQAFF. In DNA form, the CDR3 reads TGTGCCACCAGTGATTTTTTAGGGGCCCAAGCTTTCTTT.

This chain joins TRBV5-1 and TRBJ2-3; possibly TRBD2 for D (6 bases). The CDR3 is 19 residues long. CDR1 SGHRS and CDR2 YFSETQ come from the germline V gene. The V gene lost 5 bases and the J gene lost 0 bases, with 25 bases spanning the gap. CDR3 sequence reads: CASREASLGGYESTDTQYF. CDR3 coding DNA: TGCGCCAGCAGAGAAGCGTCACTGGGGGGATACGAGAGCACAGATACGCAGTATTTT. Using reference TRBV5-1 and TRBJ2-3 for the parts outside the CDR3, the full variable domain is KAGVTQTPRYLIKTRGQQVTLSCSPISGHRSVSWYQQTPGQGLQFLFEYFSETQRNKGNFPGRFSGRQFSNSRSEMNVSTLELGDSALYLCASREASLGGYESTDTQYFGPGTRLTVL.

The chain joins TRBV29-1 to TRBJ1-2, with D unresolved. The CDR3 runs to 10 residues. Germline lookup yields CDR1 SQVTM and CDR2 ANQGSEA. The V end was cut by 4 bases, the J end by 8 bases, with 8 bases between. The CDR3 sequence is CSVVDRGYTF. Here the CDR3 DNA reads TGCAGCGTTGTCGATAGGGGCTACACCTTC.